This T cell receptor beta chain emerged from a study of molecular identifiers for immune sequencing clone quantification. For bulk TCR libraries, previously described methods and listed TCR primers were used. One entry per CDR3 protein results from TCRdb running MiXCR on the PCR reads. The sample contains about 510,000 distinct CDR3 sequences, 20% to 25% of which appear only once. A note on this clonotype: The target antigen is unknown.

Study-level results: Effector cells kept over 97% of their molecules in clones above 20 RNA copies, while naive cells kept under 1% there. A single cell's spiked Jurkat TCR RNA was reportedly detectable among one million naive cells.

The CDR3 runs to 17 residues. CDR1 and CDR2 from the germline V gene are MRHNA and SNTAGT. J was trimmed by 3 bases and V by 2 bases; bases with no gene match: 11. Sequencing used naive CD8+ T cells from blood, with Jurkat cell RNA spiked in. Subset defined: FACS-sorted CD8+CD4-CCR7+CD45RA+ naive T cells. V usage is TRBV6-4 and J usage is TRBJ2-3; 7 bases align to TRBD1. The TCR was taken from a human donor in good health. Some libraries in this study had Jurkat cell RNA spiked in. This CDR3 reads CASSDPPQGYDTDTQYF. The DNA of the CDR3 is TGTGCCAGCAGTGACCCCCCACAGGGGTACGATACAGATACGCAGTATTTT.